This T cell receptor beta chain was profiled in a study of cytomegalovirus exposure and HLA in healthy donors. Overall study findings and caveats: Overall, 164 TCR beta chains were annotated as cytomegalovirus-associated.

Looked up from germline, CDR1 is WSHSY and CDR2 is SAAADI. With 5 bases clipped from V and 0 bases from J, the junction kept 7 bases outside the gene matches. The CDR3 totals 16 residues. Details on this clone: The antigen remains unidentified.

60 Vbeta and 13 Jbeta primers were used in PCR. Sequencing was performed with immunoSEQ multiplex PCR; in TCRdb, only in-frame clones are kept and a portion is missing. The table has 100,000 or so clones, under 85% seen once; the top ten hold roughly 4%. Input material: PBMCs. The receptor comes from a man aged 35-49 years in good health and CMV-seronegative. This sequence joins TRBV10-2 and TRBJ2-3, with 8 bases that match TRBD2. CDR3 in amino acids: CASSRRGASSTDTQYF. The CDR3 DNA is TGCGCCAGCAGTAGGCGGGGGGCCTCTAGCACAGATACGCAGTATTTT.